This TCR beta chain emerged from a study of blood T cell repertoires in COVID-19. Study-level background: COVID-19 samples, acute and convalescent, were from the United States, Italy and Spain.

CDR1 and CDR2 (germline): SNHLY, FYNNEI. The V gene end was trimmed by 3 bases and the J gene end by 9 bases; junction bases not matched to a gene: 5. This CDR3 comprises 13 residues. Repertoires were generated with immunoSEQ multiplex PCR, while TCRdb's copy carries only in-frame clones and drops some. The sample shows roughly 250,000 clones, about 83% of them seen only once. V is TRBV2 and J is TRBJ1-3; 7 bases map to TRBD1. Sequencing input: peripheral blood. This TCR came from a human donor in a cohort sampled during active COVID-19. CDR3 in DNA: TGTGCCAGCAGTGACAGGGGGGTCGGCACCATATATTTT. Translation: CASSDRGVGTIYF.